This is a list of T cell receptor beta chains from one sample in a study of T-cell memory formation after mild COVID-19. TCRdb itself ran the 5' RACE reads through MiXCR, one entry per CDR3 protein. The data contain 180,000 or so distinct CDR3 sequences, about 9.9% of them singletons. The sequenced sample was PBMCs or a T cell subset sorted from them (not recorded which). The source of these receptors is a man younger than 35 who had mild COVID-19 (a few samples of this study predate the infection). Cell type and time point are not known. CDR3s include the opening cysteine and the closing phenylalanine or tryptophan. The D gene is left open where the match is weak. Part of the rows lack a size; the others show once, few, many or a class for expanded clones.

V gene: TRBV30; J gene: TRBJ1-5; clone size: -; D gene: TRBD1; CDR3 protein: CAWSPQTGPQPQHF; CDR3 DNA: TGTGCCTGGAGTCCGCAGACAGGGCCTCAGCCCCAGCATTTT
V gene: TRBV6-5; J gene: TRBJ2-2; clone size: -; D gene: TRBD2; CDR3 protein: CASSFGTSGGLISNTGELFF; CDR3 DNA: TGTGCCAGCAGTTTTGGGACTAGCGGGGGGCTAATTTCGAACACCGGGGAGCTGTTTTTT
V gene: TRBV27; J gene: TRBJ1-1; clone size: many; D gene: TRBD1; CDR3 protein: CASSWDRGTEAFF; CDR3 DNA: TGTGCCAGCAGTTGGGACAGGGGCACTGAAGCTTTCTTT
V gene: TRBV4-3; J gene: TRBJ2-7; clone size: few; D gene: -; CDR3 protein: CASSQEGRGPYEQYF; CDR3 DNA: TGCGCCAGCAGCCAAGAGGGGCGGGGCCCCTACGAGCAGTACTTC
V gene: TRBV7-2; J gene: TRBJ2-5; clone size: -; D gene: -; CDR3 protein: CASSSGYARETQYF; CDR3 DNA: TGTGCCAGCAGCTCTGGGTATGCTCGAGAGACCCAGTACTTC
V gene: TRBV29-1; J gene: TRBJ2-5; clone size: -; D gene: TRBD1; CDR3 protein: CSVNPAGGFRETQYF; CDR3 DNA: TGCAGCGTAAACCCGGCAGGGGGTTTTAGGGAGACCCAGTACTTC
V gene: TRBV7-2; J gene: TRBJ1-2; clone size: few; D gene: -; CDR3 protein: CASSLLGHGSYGYTF; CDR3 DNA: TGTGCCAGCAGCTTACTAGGGCACGGGTCCTATGGCTACACCTTC
V gene: TRBV12-3/TRBV12-4; J gene: TRBJ1-1; clone size: few; D gene: -; CDR3 protein: CASSLDRMTEAFF; CDR3 DNA: TGTGCCAGCAGTTTGGACAGAATGACTGAAGCTTTCTTT
V gene: TRBV7-2; J gene: TRBJ1-1; clone size: -; D gene: -; CDR3 protein: CASTQPGLYTEAFF; CDR3 DNA: TGTGCCAGCACCCAACCAGGTTTATACACTGAAGCTTTCTTT
V gene: TRBV7-2; J gene: TRBJ1-5; clone size: few; D gene: -; CDR3 protein: CASSLRAGYNQPQHF; CDR3 DNA: TGTGCCAGCAGCTTAAGGGCAGGGTACAATCAGCCCCAGCATTTT
V gene: TRBV6-5; J gene: TRBJ1-2; clone size: few; D gene: TRBD1; CDR3 protein: CASSPGPGGYGYTF; CDR3 DNA: TGTGCCAGCAGCCCCGGGCCAGGGGGGTATGGCTACACCTTC
V gene: TRBV7-8; J gene: TRBJ1-2; clone size: -; D gene: -; CDR3 protein: CASSLVLGSFLHGYTF; CDR3 DNA: TGTGCCAGCAGCTTAGTTCTGGGCAGTTTTCTCCATGGCTACACCTTC
V gene: TRBV12-3/TRBV12-4; J gene: TRBJ2-3; clone size: -; D gene: -; CDR3 protein: CASSRTALSDTQYF; CDR3 DNA: TGTGCCAGCAGTCGGACAGCCTTGTCGGATACGCAGTATTTT
V gene: TRBV2; J gene: TRBJ2-2; clone size: -; D gene: TRBD1; CDR3 protein: CASRDREVGELFF; CDR3 DNA: TGTGCCAGCAGGGACAGGGAGGTCGGGGAGCTGTTTTTT
V gene: TRBV2; J gene: TRBJ1-1; clone size: few; D gene: -; CDR3 protein: CASHQHPSGTEAFF; CDR3 DNA: TGTGCCAGCCATCAACACCCCTCGGGGACTGAAGCTTTCTTT
V gene: TRBV5-1; J gene: TRBJ2-2; clone size: few; D gene: -; CDR3 protein: CASRKAGTNTGELFF; CDR3 DNA: TGCGCCAGCAGAAAAGCTGGAACGAACACCGGGGAGCTGTTTTTT
V gene: TRBV6-1; J gene: TRBJ2-1; clone size: few; D gene: -; CDR3 protein: CASSADRGLLREQFF; CDR3 DNA: TGTGCCAGCAGTGCGGATCGCGGACTCTTGCGGGAGCAGTTCTTC
V gene: TRBV5-6; J gene: TRBJ1-2; clone size: few; D gene: -; CDR3 protein: CASNQGSYGYTF; CDR3 DNA: TGTGCCAGCAACCAGGGGTCCTATGGCTACACCTTC
V gene: TRBV3-1; J gene: TRBJ2-7; clone size: -; D gene: -; CDR3 protein: CASSQDPQAWGEQYF; CDR3 DNA: TGTGCCAGCAGCCAAGATCCCCAGGCTTGGGGAGAGCAGTACTTC
V gene: TRBV3-1; J gene: TRBJ2-3; clone size: -; D gene: -; CDR3 protein: CASSPGSPDTQYF; CDR3 DNA: TGTGCCAGCAGCCCCGGCTCCCCAGATACGCAGTATTTT
V gene: TRBV5-1; J gene: TRBJ1-4; clone size: -; D gene: -; CDR3 protein: CASSKAVNEKLFF; CDR3 DNA: TGCGCCAGCAGCAAGGCCGTGAATGAAAAACTGTTTTTT
V gene: TRBV12-3/TRBV12-4; J gene: TRBJ1-1; clone size: many; D gene: -; CDR3 protein: CASSPGQGHTEAFF; CDR3 DNA: TGTGCCAGCAGCCCCGGCCAGGGCCACACTGAAGCTTTCTTT
V gene: TRBV3-1; J gene: TRBJ2-5; clone size: few; D gene: -; CDR3 protein: CASRLRGEETQYF; CDR3 DNA: TGTGCCAGCAGGCTCCGAGGGGAAGAGACCCAGTACTTC
V gene: TRBV10-3; J gene: TRBJ2-1; clone size: few; D gene: TRBD1; CDR3 protein: CAIRDRVSEQFF; CDR3 DNA: TGTGCCATCCGGGACAGGGTATCAGAGCAGTTCTTC
V gene: TRBV4-3; J gene: TRBJ2-5; clone size: few; D gene: -; CDR3 protein: CASSQDRWGTQYF; CDR3 DNA: TGCGCCAGCAGCCAAGACCGATGGGGGACCCAGTACTTC
V gene: TRBV5-1; J gene: TRBJ2-7; clone size: -; D gene: -; CDR3 protein: CASSVDVSSYEQYF; CDR3 DNA: TGCGCCAGCAGCGTGGACGTAAGCTCCTACGAGCAGTACTTC
V gene: TRBV2; J gene: TRBJ2-2; clone size: few; D gene: TRBD1; CDR3 protein: CASTWTGGGTGELFF; CDR3 DNA: TGTGCCAGCACCTGGACAGGGGGCGGGACCGGGGAGCTGTTTTTT
V gene: TRBV7-9; J gene: TRBJ1-1; clone size: few; D gene: -; CDR3 protein: CASSLASTSRTEAFF; CDR3 DNA: TGTGCCAGCAGCTTAGCCTCCACATCCCGCACTGAAGCTTTCTTT
V gene: TRBV2; J gene: TRBJ2-2; clone size: -; D gene: -; CDR3 protein: CASSERYGNTGELFF; CDR3 DNA: TGTGCCAGCAGTGAACGCTACGGGAACACCGGGGAGCTGTTTTTT
V gene: TRBV10-3; J gene: TRBJ1-2; clone size: few; D gene: -; CDR3 protein: CAISGAQGRSTF; CDR3 DNA: TGTGCCATCAGTGGTGCCCAGGGGAGGTCCACCTTC
V gene: TRBV7-9; J gene: TRBJ2-1; clone size: -; D gene: -; CDR3 protein: CASSLEGTRTKRQFF; CDR3 DNA: TGTGCCAGCAGCTTAGAAGGTACGAGGACAAAACGGCAGTTCTTC
V gene: TRBV4-3; J gene: TRBJ2-5; clone size: -; D gene: -; CDR3 protein: CASSNSRETQYF; CDR3 DNA: TGCGCCAGCAGCAACAGCAGGGAGACCCAGTACTTC
V gene: TRBV27; J gene: TRBJ2-3; clone size: -; D gene: -; CDR3 protein: CASSPLGSRTDTQYF; CDR3 DNA: TGTGCCAGCAGTCCCTTGGGGTCTCGCACAGATACGCAGTATTTT
V gene: TRBV19; J gene: TRBJ1-2; clone size: -; D gene: -; CDR3 protein: CASSINKNYGYTF; CDR3 DNA: TGTGCCAGTAGTATAAACAAAAACTATGGCTACACCTTC
V gene: TRBV19; J gene: TRBJ1-1; clone size: few; D gene: -; CDR3 protein: CASSIPDRNTEAFF; CDR3 DNA: TGTGCCAGTAGTATACCGGACAGAAACACTGAAGCTTTCTTT
V gene: TRBV5-1; J gene: TRBJ1-5; clone size: -; D gene: -; CDR3 protein: CASSLDGRFGQPQHF; CDR3 DNA: TGCGCCAGCAGCTTGGACGGCAGGTTCGGGCAGCCCCAGCATTTT
V gene: TRBV12-3/TRBV12-4; J gene: TRBJ2-3; clone size: many; D gene: TRBD2; CDR3 protein: CASSLRRGYTDTQYF; CDR3 DNA: TGTGCCAGCAGTTTGAGGCGGGGGTACACAGATACGCAGTATTTT
V gene: TRBV9; J gene: TRBJ2-3; clone size: -; D gene: -; CDR3 protein: CASSVVPVPDTQYF; CDR3 DNA: TGTGCCAGCAGCGTAGTACCGGTCCCGGATACGCAGTATTTT
V gene: TRBV11-2; J gene: TRBJ2-3; clone size: -; D gene: -; CDR3 protein: CASRGRGNTDTQYF; CDR3 DNA: TGTGCCAGTCGGGGGCGGGGGAACACAGATACGCAGTATTTT
V gene: TRBV10-2; J gene: TRBJ2-3; clone size: many; D gene: -; CDR3 protein: CASGSSYRTDTQYF; CDR3 DNA: TGCGCCAGCGGCTCCTCCTATAGAACAGATACGCAGTATTTT
V gene: TRBV3-1; J gene: TRBJ1-1; clone size: -; D gene: -; CDR3 protein: CASSPAAMNTEAFF; CDR3 DNA: TGTGCCAGCAGCCCCGCAGCAATGAACACTGAAGCTTTCTTT
V gene: TRBV6-5; J gene: TRBJ1-1; clone size: -; D gene: TRBD1; CDR3 protein: CASSSSRQGNTEAFF; CDR3 DNA: TGTGCCAGCAGTTCTTCTCGACAGGGGAACACTGAAGCTTTCTTT
V gene: TRBV7-2; J gene: TRBJ2-1; clone size: -; D gene: TRBD1; CDR3 protein: CASSLVWVGTGQFNEQFF; CDR3 DNA: TGTGCCAGCAGCTTAGTTTGGGTCGGGACAGGACAATTCAATGAGCAGTTCTTC
V gene: TRBV20-1; J gene: TRBJ2-1; clone size: few; D gene: TRBD1; CDR3 protein: CSAIRTGPHEQFF; CDR3 DNA: TGCAGTGCTATTAGGACAGGCCCGCATGAGCAGTTCTTC